There are many counts of the clone carrying this T cell receptor beta chain. Antigen unknown. The cDNA was synthesized by 5'RACE incorporating 10-nucleotide random UMIs. Each CDR3 protein is one row after TCRdb ran MiXCR on the 5' RACE reads. The sample consists of roughly 50,000 distinct CDR3 sequences, roughly 26% of them appearing once. Preparation of the unsorted libraries drew on 2 million PBMCs stored at -80 C. This sample was taken from a study of neurological immune-mediated disorders. CDR1 is DFQATT, CDR2 SNEGSKA, per germline (reference sequence). This CDR3 is 14 amino acids long. Trimming removed 3 bases at V and 2 bases at J, with 14 bases between. Study-level results: No sharing of CDR3 amino acid sequences was observed among expanded clones across subjects, suggesting private repertoires in all groups. TCR clonal expansion peaked in HTLV-1-associated myelopathy patients and was lowest in multiple sclerosis patients.

This TCR came from a woman between 65 and 79 years old in good health. Material: PBMCs. This chain joins TRBV20-1 and TRBJ2-7, with D perhaps given as TRBD1 or TRBD2 (5 bases each). The CDR3 DNA is TGCAGTGCTAGCGACTACCAGGGACCCTACGAGCAGTACTTC. It yields the protein CSASDYQGPYEQYF.